These 32 T cell receptor beta chains share one sample of origin, sequenced in a study of shared clonotypes between healthy human individuals. Generated by immunoSEQ multiplex PCR, the TCRdb table keeps only in-frame clones and is missing some. The sample consists of 2 million to 2.5 million clones, 85% to 95% of them appearing once. Source material: naive CD4+ T cells sorted from blood. As for subset: CD45RA+ positively selected. Source of these receptors: a man younger than 30 in good health.

The J gene is TRBJ2-7, the V gene TRBV6-5; TRBD1 might be the D (5 bases). The V end lost 1 base, the J end lost 3 bases, and 16 bases lay between the germline ends. CDR3 size: 16 residues. The V gene's germline CDR1 is MNHEY and CDR2 SVGAGI. CDR3 nucleotides: TGTGCCAGCAGTTACTGGGGCTCGACCGCCCTCTACGAGCAGTACTTC. Translation: CASSYWGSTALYEQYF.

The chain recombines TRBV5-4 with TRBJ1-3; a possible D gene is TRBD1 (5 bases). The germline V gene encodes CDR1 SGHNT and CDR2 YYREEE (reference sequence). The V gene lost 2 bases and the J gene lost 5 bases, with 11 bases spanning the gap. The CDR3 loop spans 14 amino acids. The CDR3 DNA reads as TGTGCCAGCAGCTTAGAGACAGACAGAAACACCATATATTTT. This translates into CASSLETDRNTIYF.

The chain carries TRBV10-2 and TRBJ2-1; perhaps TRBD1 as D (6 bases). Trimming removed 5 bases at V and 7 bases at J, with 9 bases between. The CDR3 covers 12 residues. Germline values: CDR1 WSHSY, CDR2 SAAADI. The CDR3 protein is CASSIQGNEQFF. The DNA for the CDR3 is TGCGCCAGCAGTATCCAGGGGAATGAGCAGTTCTTC.

The rearrangement links TRBV11-2 to TRBJ1-2; a weak D match, TRBD1 (5 bases). Trimming pared 4 bases from V and 4 bases from J, leaving 13 bases between. The germline gives CDR1 SGHAT, CDR2 FQNNGV. This CDR3 region has 14 residues. DNA of the CDR3: TGTGCCAGCAGCTCTACGGGGGTCGGCTATGGCTACACCTTC. Its translation: CASSSTGVGYGYTF.

The V gene is TRBV4-3, the J gene TRBJ2-1, with D unclear. V lost 1 base to trimming and J lost 10 bases, with 8 bases between them. Germline assignment: CDR1 LGHNA and CDR2 YSLEER. The CDR3 consists of 12 residues. CDR3 sequence: CASSQASGEQFF. The CDR3 bases are TGCGCCAGCAGCCAAGCCAGTGGAGAGCAGTTCTTC.

In its sample, this clone was seen once. The chain recombines TRBV6-1 with TRBJ1-2, with D possibly matching TRBD1 (5 bases). The CDR3 contains 13 residues. Trimming removed 3 bases at V and 6 bases at J, with 11 bases between. Germline V lookup: CDR1 MNHNS, CDR2 SASEGT. The CDR3 sequence: CASSDRAGDGYTF. As DNA, the CDR3 is TGTGCCAGCAGTGACAGGGCAGGCGATGGCTACACCTTC.

V gene TRBV5-5 combines with J gene TRBJ2-7; D remains unclear. CDR1 and CDR2 (germline): SGHKS, YYEKEE (reference sequence). Trimming removed 0 bases from V and 4 bases from J, with 11 bases in between. There are 14 residues in the CDR3. The CDR3 bases are TGTGCCAGCAGCTTGGAAGTAGCCGCTTACGAGCAGTACTTC. This codes for CASSLEVAAYEQYF.

The V and J genes are TRBV19 and TRBJ2-5, with a possible D match to TRBD2 (6 bases). Germline CDR1 LNHDA, CDR2 SQIVND (reference sequence). V gave up 7 bases and J gave up 2 bases, with 20 bases separating them. The CDR3 runs 16 residues. CDR3 in DNA: TGTGCCAGTAAGGCCCAGGCAGGCGGGGTGCAAGAGACCCAGTACTTC. Translating gives CASKAQAGGVQETQYF.

The chain links TRBV28 to TRBJ1-2, with 9 bases fitting TRBD1. The germline V gene encodes CDR1 MDHEN and CDR2 SYDVKM. After removal of 5 bases from V and 4 bases from J, the junction contained 8 bases not matched to a gene. This CDR3 region has 15 residues. CDR3 DNA sequence: TGTGCCAGCAGTCCCGGGACAGGGTCCGGCTATGGCTACACCTTC. This sequence encodes CASSPGTGSGYGYTF.

The chain recombines TRBV5-1 with TRBJ2-5, with TRBD2 as a possible D gene (5 bases). Trimming left V 4 bases short and J 4 bases short, with 20 bases between. From germline, CDR1 is SGHRS and CDR2 YFSETQ. The CDR3 extends over 16 amino acids. CDR3 nucleotides: TGCGCCAGCAGCCCGGGAAGGTGGGAGCTTGGAGAGACCCAGTACTTC. It translates to CASSPGRWELGETQYF.

As concerns this clone: Within the sample, other DNA sequences also encode this same CDR3. This chain links TRBV30 with TRBJ1-1, with D maybe TRBD1 (5 bases). V shed 2 bases and J shed 0 bases, with 10 bases lying between them. Germline V lookup: CDR1 GTSNPN, CDR2 SVGIG (reference sequence). The CDR3 contains 14 residues. CDR3 sequence (DNA): TGTGCCTGGAGTCGGGACCGCTTGAACACTGAAGCTTTCTTT. It translates to CAWSRDRLNTEAFF.

This clone showed up just once. The chain joins TRBV9 to TRBJ2-3; the match to TRBD2 covers 10 bases. J was trimmed by 2 bases and V by 0 bases; bases with no gene match: 6. This CDR3 is built from 17 residues. Germline V gene lookup returns CDR1 SGDLS and CDR2 YYNGEE. CDR3 loop: CASSVGSSGGLTDTQYF. In DNA form, the CDR3 reads TGTGCCAGCAGCGTAGGTTCTAGCGGGGGCCTCACAGATACGCAGTATTTT.

V is TRBV18 and J is TRBJ2-3, with 11 bases aligning to TRBD2. Germline V CDR1 and CDR2: KGHSH, LQKENI. The CDR3 has 14 residues. The trim removed 5 bases at V and 4 bases at J, leaving 2 bases unmatched. The CDR3 sequence: CASSGTSGADTQYF. Written as DNA, the CDR3 is TGTGCCAGCTCAGGGACTAGCGGCGCAGATACGCAGTATTTT.

This clone appeared a single time. The CDR3 region has the DNA TGTGCCAGCAGCTTAGCGAGGGGCACACGTATCGTACTGGCAAACACCATATATTTT. Translated, it gives CASSLARGTRIVLANTIYF. The V gene is TRBV7-9, the J gene TRBJ1-3; TRBD1 might be the D (5 bases). The CDR3 totals 19 residues. Trimming took off 0 bases at V and 6 bases at J, with 24 bases between the two ends. Germline CDR1 reads SEHNR; CDR2 reads FQNEAQ (reference sequence).

This chain uses TRBV5-4 with TRBJ2-1; D perhaps matches TRBD2 (6 bases). Trimming cost V 0 bases and J 5 bases, with 6 bases left between them. Germline CDR1 is SGHNT and CDR2 is YYREEE (reference sequence). This CDR3 contains 13 residues. The CDR3, as DNA: TGTGCCAGCAGCTTGGGGAGGGACAATGAGCAGTTCTTC. Its protein product is CASSLGRDNEQFF. The full variable domain, in which reference TRBV5-4 and TRBJ2-1 provide the parts outside the CDR3, is ETGVTQSPTHLIKTRGQQVTLRCSSQSGHNTVSWYQQALGQGPQFIFQYYREEENGRGNFPPRFSGLQFPNYSSELNVNALELDDSALYLCASSLGRDNEQFFGPGTRLTVL.

V and J are TRBV5-1 and TRBJ2-2; D gene unclear. With 0 bases removed from V and 6 bases from J, the gap between germline ends came to 12 bases. The CDR3 contains 15 residues. Germline assignment: CDR1 SGHRS and CDR2 YFSETQ. The CDR3 coding sequence is TGCGCCAGCAGCTTGGTTGGGTCCGTTGCCGGGGAGCTGTTTTTT. Protein product: CASSLVGSVAGELFF.

The rearrangement uses TRBV25-1 and TRBJ2-5; tentative D call: TRBD1 (6 bases). This CDR3 has 15 amino acids. V shed 5 bases and J shed 2 bases, with 15 bases lying between them. Germline CDR1 is MGHDK and CDR2 is SYGVNS. The CDR3 is CASSRLRGGQETQYF. Written as DNA, the CDR3 is TGTGCCAGCAGTCGTCTCAGGGGTGGACAAGAGACCCAGTACTTC.

This sequence joins TRBV7-8 and TRBJ2-3, with 13 bases that match TRBD2. This CDR3 spans 19 amino acids. V shed 5 bases, J shed 1 base, and the junction held 12 bases outside the gene matches. Germline CDR1 is SGHVS and CDR2 is FQNEAQ. The CDR3 DNA sequence: TGTGCCAGCAGCCCCGACCCGAGACTAGCGGGGGGACGCACAGATACGCAGTATTTT. It specifies CASSPDPRLAGGRTDTQYF.

Only one count was recorded for this clone. The rearrangement joins TRBV7-9 to TRBJ1-1; D is unresolved. The CDR3 is 15 amino acids. Germline values: CDR1 SEHNR, CDR2 FQNEAQ (reference sequence). V shed 0 bases and J shed 1 base, with 9 bases lying between them. The CDR3: CASSLAGLRNTEAFF. CDR3 sequence (DNA): TGTGCCAGCAGCTTAGCTGGATTAAGGAACACTGAAGCTTTCTTT.

The rearrangement joins TRBV28 to TRBJ2-7; D not certain. The CDR3 is 13 amino acids. V was cut by 1 base and J by 2 bases, with 6 bases left in between. The germline V gene encodes CDR1 MDHEN and CDR2 SYDVKM. The CDR3 nucleotides read TGTGCCAGCAGTTTATTGGAACCCTACGAGCAGTACTTC. It yields the protein CASSLLEPYEQYF.

V is TRBV7-9 and J is TRBJ2-6, with D unclear. The V end lost 3 bases, the J end lost 0 bases, and 12 bases lay between the germline ends. Germline V gene data show CDR1 as SEHNR and CDR2 as FQNEAQ (reference sequence). CDR3 size: 17 residues. In DNA, the CDR3 is TGTGCCAGCAGCTTTAAAGGGTCCTTCTCTGGGGCCAACGTCCTGACTTTC. This translates into CASSFKGSFSGANVLTF.

V and J are TRBV14 and TRBJ2-1; possibly TRBD1 or TRBD2 for D (5 bases each). This CDR3 has 16 residues. Trimming cost V 5 bases and J 4 bases, with 18 bases left between them. CDR1 is SGHDN and CDR2 is FVKESK in the germline V gene. The CDR3 DNA reads as TGTGCCAGCAGCACGGGGACCGGGACCATATACAATGAGCAGTTCTTC. Its protein is CASSTGTGTIYNEQFF.

The rearrangement links TRBV7-2 to TRBJ2-7; 10 bases are shared with TRBD2. The V and J ends lost 5 bases and 6 bases, in that order; junction bases with no gene match: 10. Germline lookup yields CDR1 SGHTA and CDR2 FQGNSA. The CDR3 consists of 15 residues. The chain's CDR3 is CASSPRLAGSPEQYF. In nucleotides, the CDR3 is TGTGCCAGCAGCCCAAGACTAGCGGGCAGTCCCGAGCAGTACTTC.

This chain uses TRBV5-4 with TRBJ1-2; the D gene is possibly TRBD1 (5 bases). The germline CDR1 and CDR2 sequences are SGHNT and YYREEE (reference sequence). This CDR3 region has 14 residues. V was clipped by 3 bases and J by 2 bases, with 11 bases between them. The CDR3 region has the DNA TGTGCCAGCAGCTCGGGGGGTAGGAACTATGGCTACACCTTC. It specifies CASSSGGRNYGYTF.

Turning to this clone: The sample has other DNA sequences that encode this CDR3 too. The rearrangement joins TRBV9 to TRBJ2-7; unclear D gene. The CDR3 runs to 14 residues. V shed 4 bases and J shed 1 base, with 12 bases lying between them. CDR1 is SGDLS, CDR2 YYNGEE, per germline. The CDR3 loop reads CASSPRTESYEQYF. The CDR3 DNA sequence: TGTGCCAGCAGCCCACGGACGGAGTCCTACGAGCAGTACTTC.

V is TRBV10-3 and J is TRBJ2-5; D gene uncertain. The CDR3 consists of 12 residues. V was cut by 0 bases and J by 7 bases, with 6 bases left in between. Per germline, CDR1 ENHRY and CDR2 SYGVKD. The CDR3 region is CAISESMRTQYF. The CDR3 bases are TGTGCCATCAGTGAGTCGATGAGGACCCAGTACTTC.

The CDR3 DNA is TGCGCCAGCAGTCTTACCGGAAATAATTCACCCCTCCACTTT. This codes for CASSLTGNNSPLHF. V gene TRBV23-1 combines with J gene TRBJ1-6, with no clear D. TRBV23-1 is known as an ORF, though its function is uncertain. With 4 bases removed from V and 5 bases from J, the gap between germline ends came to 9 bases. The CDR3 sequence is 14 residues long.

This chain joins TRBV7-2 and TRBJ1-4; TRBD1 agrees at 7 bases. With V trimmed by 0 bases and J by 5 bases, 9 bases remained unmatched. Germline V gives CDR1 SGHTA, CDR2 FQGNSA. The CDR3 contains 17 residues. The CDR3 spells CASSLAGAGGSNEKLFF. DNA for the CDR3: TGTGCCAGCAGCTTAGCGGGGGCAGGGGGTAGCAATGAAAAACTGTTTTTT.

This chain uses TRBV4-3 with TRBJ1-1; 10 nucleotides agree with TRBD1. Germline V CDR1 and CDR2: LGHNA, YSLEER. V shed 0 bases and J 4 bases; nucleotides not matched to a gene: 8. This CDR3 spans 17 amino acids. The CDR3: CASSQDPGQGLGTEAFF. The CDR3 region has the DNA TGCGCCAGCAGCCAAGACCCGGGACAGGGGCTTGGCACTGAAGCTTTCTTT.

This chain joins TRBV5-5 and TRBJ2-3; 10 positions match TRBD2. V trimming: 5 bases; J trimming: 2 bases; junction bases outside the gene matches: 5. Germline CDR1 and CDR2: SGHKS and YYEKEE (reference sequence). This CDR3 is 15 amino acids long. CDR3 sequence reads: CASSKTSGFTDTQYF. DNA of the CDR3: TGTGCCAGCAGTAAGACTAGCGGGTTCACAGATACGCAGTATTTT.

CDR3 in DNA: TGCGCCAGCAGCCAAACCACAGGTGTTGGAGACATTCAGTACTTC. It translates to CASSQTTGVGDIQYF. The V gene is TRBV4-3, the J gene TRBJ2-4; tentative D call: TRBD1 (5 bases). CDR1 and CDR2 from the germline V gene are LGHNA and YSLEER. The CDR3 runs 15 residues. Trimming pared 2 bases from V and 8 bases from J, leaving 16 bases between.

The chain joins TRBV6-1 to TRBJ1-1; D is undetermined. The CDR3 runs 15 residues. V lost 2 bases, J lost 4 bases, and 14 bases lay in between. Per germline, CDR1 MNHNS and CDR2 SASEGT. In nucleotides, the CDR3 is TGTGCCAGCAGTGAAATAAAGGTCTGGGGCACTGAAGCTTTCTTT. Translation gives CASSEIKVWGTEAFF.